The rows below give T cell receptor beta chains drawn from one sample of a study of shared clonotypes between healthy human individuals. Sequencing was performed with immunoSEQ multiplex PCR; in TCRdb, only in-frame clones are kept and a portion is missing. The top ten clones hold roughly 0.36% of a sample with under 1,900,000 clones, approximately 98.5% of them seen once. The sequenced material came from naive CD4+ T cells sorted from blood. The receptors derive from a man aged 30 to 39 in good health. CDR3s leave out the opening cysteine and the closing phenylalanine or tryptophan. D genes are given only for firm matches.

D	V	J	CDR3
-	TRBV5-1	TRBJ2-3	ASSSGSTDTQY
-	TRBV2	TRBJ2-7	ASSELGYEQY
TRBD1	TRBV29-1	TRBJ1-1	SVQQGWTEAF
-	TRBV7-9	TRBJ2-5	ASSLEGWETQY
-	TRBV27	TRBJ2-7	ASSPRQVSYEQY
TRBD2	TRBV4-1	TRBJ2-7	ASSRTSGTYEQY
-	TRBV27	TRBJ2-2	ASGPHPKNTGELF
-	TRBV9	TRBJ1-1	ASSVAPLRNTEAF
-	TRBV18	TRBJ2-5	ASSPLGETQY
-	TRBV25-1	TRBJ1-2	ASSEHPTEEGYT
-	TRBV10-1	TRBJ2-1	ASSTGTQDNEQF
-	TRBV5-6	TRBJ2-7	ASSLAADISSYEQY
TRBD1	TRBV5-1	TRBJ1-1	ASSFGTGGGSGTEAF
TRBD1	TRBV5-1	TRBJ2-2	ASSLRQGGTGELF
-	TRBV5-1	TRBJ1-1	ASSLFQGNTEAF
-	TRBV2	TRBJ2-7	ASSDYYEQY